Reported below is one T cell receptor beta chain. Generated by immunoSEQ multiplex PCR, the TCRdb table keeps only in-frame clones and is missing some. The sample holds under 100,000 clones; 90% are singletons and the top ten take roughly 0.16%. Systemic immunosuppression or autoimmune disease history was grounds to exclude patients. This sample stems from a study of OX40 agonist ivuxolimab in advanced cancers. As for the study in general: It was permissible to have had prior anti-PD-1, anti-PD-L1 or anti-CTLA-4 therapy, and less than 45% had some. One patient with hepatocellular carcinoma and two with cutaneous melanoma, three in all, had partial responses.

The V gene end was trimmed by 1 base and the J gene end by 0 bases; junction bases not matched to a gene: 3. CDR3 size: 16 residues. Germline loops: CDR1 MGHRA, CDR2 YSYEKL. The chain recombines TRBV4-1 with TRBJ2-1, with TRBD2 matching over 7 bases. The origin of this receptor is an adult with an advanced solid tumor such as melanoma, head and neck, liver or kidney cancer. The input for sequencing was CD4+ or CD8+ T cells sorted from blood, taken in a trial of the OX40 agonist ivuxolimab. CDR3 nucleotides: TGCGCCAGCAGCCAAGGAGCGGGGAGCTCCTACAATGAGCAGTTCTTC. Amino acid sequence: CASSQGAGSSYNEQFF.